This TCR beta chain was recovered during a study of identical twins. The study, taken as a whole, reports: Out-of-frame alpha sequences common to twins exhibited a surplus of low generation probability. Abundant beta clonotypes from cord blood had fewer insertions, unlike memory repertoires, which showed none.

The table lists this clonotype with a few counts. The antigen is unknown. TCRdb passed the 5' RACE reads through MiXCR, listing each CDR3 protein once. The repertoire holds 600,000 to 700,000 distinct CDR3 sequences, with around 20% as singletons. This sample also appeared in a second study, on T cells expressing NK-cell markers. From that study: Dominant NKG2C+ clonotypes were found to form about 1.0-7.5% of CD8+ T cells in roughly 6 donors.

The sample taken for sequencing was PBMCs. The clonotype was recovered from a woman under 30 in good health.

The CDR3 DNA sequence: TGCAGTGCTAGAGGGGCCGGTACCTACGAGCAGTACTTC. This gives the protein CSARGAGTYEQYF. The gene calls are TRBV20-1 and TRBJ2-7; D is undetermined. The CDR3 sequence is 13 residues long. The germline V gene has CDR1 DFQATT and CDR2 SNEGSKA (reference sequence). Trimming cost V 1 base and J 2 bases, with 9 bases left between them.